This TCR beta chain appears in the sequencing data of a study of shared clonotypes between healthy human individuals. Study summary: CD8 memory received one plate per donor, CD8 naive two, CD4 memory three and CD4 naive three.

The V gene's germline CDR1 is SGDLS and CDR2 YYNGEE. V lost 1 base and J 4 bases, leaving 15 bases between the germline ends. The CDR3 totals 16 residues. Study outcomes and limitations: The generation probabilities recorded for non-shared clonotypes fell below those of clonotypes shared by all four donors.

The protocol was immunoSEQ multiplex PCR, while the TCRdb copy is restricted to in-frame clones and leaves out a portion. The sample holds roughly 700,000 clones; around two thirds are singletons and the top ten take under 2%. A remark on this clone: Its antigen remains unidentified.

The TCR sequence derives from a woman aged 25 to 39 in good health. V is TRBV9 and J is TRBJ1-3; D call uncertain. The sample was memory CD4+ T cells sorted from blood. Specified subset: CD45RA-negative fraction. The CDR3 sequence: CASSVTLGESGNTIYF. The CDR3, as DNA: TGTGCCAGCAGCGTAACCCTTGGGGAATCGGGAAACACCATATATTTT.